This TCR beta chain comes out of a study of yellow fever vaccine responses in identical twins. Study-wide results and caveats: Among the twins, the vaccine T cell response reportedly seemed partly convergent and partly personalized.

As concerns this clonotype: Its cognate antigen is unknown.

This CDR3 spans 15 amino acids. Germline CDR1 and CDR2: MGHRA and YSYEKL. Trimming took 1 base from V and 6 from J, leaving 12 bases between them. Via MiXCR, TCRdb re-called the RT-PCR reads, giving one row per CDR3 protein. The sample consists of about 1,100 distinct CDR3 sequences, around 77% of them appearing once. The chain combines TRBV4-1 with TRBJ2-2; no clear D. The origin of this receptor is a female donor who received the yellow fever vaccine. The specimen was T cells from blood (PBMCs), unsorted or a sorted subset (not recorded which), collected before or after yellow fever vaccination (not recorded which). The CDR3 DNA reads as TGCGCCAGCAGCCAAGGCCAATTTTTCCCCGGGGAGCTGTTTTTT. It encodes CASSQGQFFPGELFF.